This record looks at one T cell receptor (beta chain) sequence and its context. This clone occurred many times. No antigen is known for it. It has no much larger one-base neighbor in the sample; base qualities were not kept. This sample was included in a study of shared clonotypes between healthy human individuals (dated by TCRdb to the early 2020s). Study-level background: Two women and a few men aged 18 to 49 years were included in the cohort. Per donor, three plates each were used for CD4 naive and CD4 memory, two for CD8 naive, and one for CD8 memory. To estimate repertoire size and how much clonotype sharing occurs between individuals, the study deeply sequenced the blood TCR repertoires of 4 to 6 healthy adults. Different laboratories and diverse techniques were used to prepare libraries and sequence TCR repertoires, to increase sequencing depth and limit assay-specific biases. Per donor, leukapheresis produced somewhere between about 0.9 and 9 billion PBMCs.

Summary of the overall study and its limitations: Across four donors, approximately 5% of naive CD4, roughly 3.5% of naive CD8, 2.3% of memory CD4, and roughly 0.4% of memory CD8 clonotypes were shared. Sampling was restricted to blood, and TCR repertoires in tissues likely differ from the TCR repertoires found in blood. Because the study included only a small number of donors, the genetic and exposure-history diversity represented was limited. Even with the large sequencing depth, rarefaction of the sorted-subset datasets indicated that sequencing was incomplete. Higher generation probabilities were observed for clonotypes shared by all four sorted-subset donors than for non-shared clonotypes. Larger estimated clonotype richness was generally found for naive subsets than for memory subsets. Based on pairwise subsampling, the degree of clonotype sharing among donors was expected to be affected by sequencing depth.

V is pared back by 5 bases and J by 2 bases, with 7 bases lying between the germline termini. The CDR3, from cysteine to phenylalanine, totals 14 residues. The read is trimmed to its CDR3 DNA, 42 bases read in frame from base 1. CDR1 and CDR2 were assigned from the germline V gene as SGHNT and YENEEA. Healthy HIV-negative adults with no recently reported acute infections or vaccinations were included as donors. All donors were Caucasian adults living in Nashville, Tennessee, USA. Magnetic negative selection was used to enrich CD4+ T cells, after which naive cells were positively selected on CD45RA and the negative fraction became the memory subset. Blood was obtained by leukapheresis, after which PBMCs were separated by Ficoll-Histopaque density gradient centrifugation and cryopreserved in liquid nitrogen vapor phase. Analytical flow cytometry was used to check the purity and quantity of every magnetically sorted T cell population. Genomic DNA was isolated from each sorted fraction and quantified by UV absorbance on a Nanodrop 2000c.

Using the deep immunoSEQ assay, multiplex PCR amplified TCR CDR3 regions from genomic DNA. Genomic DNA extracted from each cell subset was distributed evenly over all wells of several immunoSEQ 96-well plates, and each plate served as one replicate. For sorted subsets, each replicate PCR was loaded with about 0.2 ug genomic DNA, equivalent to 25,000 to 35,000 T cell genomes. Purified libraries were measured with a Qubit 3.0 fluorometer, size-checked on a Bioanalyzer 2100, and measured again with the KAPA Library Quantification kit. Every immunoSEQ 96-well plate was sequenced on a dedicated single-read 150-cycle Illumina NextSeq 550 flow cell. The authors processed their data as follows. Because the immunoSEQ output included only junctional sequences and no quality scores, the filtering could not be the same as the filtering used for full-length reads. Sequences were annotated with PyIR, a Python wrapper for IgBLAST v1.9, using IMGT germline references to assign V/J genes and CDR3. Reads were filtered out if the reads had weak V/J assignments (E-value above 1e-6), no CDR3, stop codons, out-of-frame junctions, or ambiguous translated residues. V3J clonotypes were defined as sequences sharing the same inferred V gene, J gene, and CDR3 amino acid sequence. Percentage overlap between repertoires was calculated by dividing the number of shared unique clonotypes by the size of the smaller repertoire. Richness of each repertoire was evaluated using RTK rarefaction, the Chao1 estimator, and Recon v2.1 estimates of unobserved clonotypes. Generation probabilities for all TCRbeta clonotypes obtained by the gDNA method from several donors were computed using OLGA. In TCRdb, the immuneACCESS table is reduced to in-frame sequences with V and J assigned. These tables do not hold every clone; where another copy was compared, an unresolved V gene accounts for under half, and the others remain unexplained. The DNA was the basis for D and trimming; V, J and clone size are from that table. A total of 550,000 to 700,000 clones appear in this sample, 55% to 85% of them only once. The ten largest clones capture about 1.8% of the sample.

Material: memory CD4+ T cells sorted from blood. Sample cell subset or site, as interpreted from the label and publication: CD45RA-negative fraction. The rearrangement combines TRBV11-3 with TRBJ2-6, with no confident D gene call. The clonotype originates from a woman between 25 and 40 years old in good health. The CDR3 protein sequence reads: CASSLGTGANVLTF. The DNA sequence reads TGTGCCAGCAGCCTAGGGACTGGGGCCAACGTCCTGACTTTC.